These T cell receptor beta chains were read from a single sample in a study of metastatic and nonmetastatic thyroid tumors. TCRdb called clones again from the PCR reads with MiXCR. The sample lists 30,000 or so clones; 30% were seen once. Sample: blood. These receptor sequences come from a female donor with papillary thyroid cancer or a benign thyroid nodule (not recorded which). Some clones in this sample may be carry-over from other donors' samples. Each CDR3 is given with its conserved first and last residue. D genes are given only for firm matches. Not every row has a clone size; where given, it reads once, few, many or a size class.

clone size	J gene	V gene	D gene	CDR3 protein	CDR3 DNA
many	TRBJ2-2	TRBV11-1	TRBD1	CASSKTIGNRGTGELFF	TGTGCCAGCAGCAAAACAATCGGGAACAGGGGAACCGGGGAGCTGTTTTTT
.	TRBJ2-7	TRBV28	.	CASSFRREQYF	TGTGCCAGCAGTTTCCGGAGAGAGCAGTACTTC
.	TRBJ1-1	TRBV6-1	TRBD1	CASSVGQGYDTEAFF	TGTGCCAGCAGTGTGGGACAGGGTTATGACACTGAAGCTTTCTTT
.	TRBJ2-7	TRBV6-1	TRBD2	CASSETAGAGPSSYEQYF	TGTGCCAGCAGTGAAACCGCGGGAGCAGGTCCTAGCTCCTACGAGCAGTACTTC
many	TRBJ2-1	TRBV20-1	.	CSANPGEGAFF	TGCAGTGCGAACCCGGGGGAGGGGGCGTTCTTC
many	TRBJ1-6	TRBV20-1	.	CSAIGTRNSPLHF	TGCAGTGCTATCGGGACGCGGAATTCACCCCTCCACTTT
many	TRBJ2-5	TRBV20-1	TRBD2	CSARRSGRGQETQYF	TGCAGTGCTAGAAGGAGCGGGAGAGGCCAAGAGACCCAGTACTTC
many	TRBJ2-2	TRBV28	.	CASSFGQVGELFF	TGTGCCAGCAGTTTTGGGCAGGTCGGGGAGCTGTTTTTT
medium-sized	TRBJ2-3	TRBV9	.	CASSVEGRDTQYF	TGTGCCAGCAGCGTAGAAGGGAGGGATACGCAGTATTTT
.	TRBJ2-5	TRBV4-2	TRBD2	CASSQDRGDETQYF	TGTGCCAGCAGCCAAGATCGGGGGGACGAGACCCAGTACTTC
once	TRBJ1-1	TRBV20-1	.	CSARNMAGNPEAFF	TGCAGTGCTAGAAATATGGCGGGAAACCCTGAAGCTTTCTTT
.	TRBJ1-2	TRBV20-1	TRBD1	CSARDWTGDTYYGYTF	TGCAGTGCTAGAGATTGGACAGGGGATACGTACTATGGCTACACCTTC
many	TRBJ2-3	TRBV5-1	.	CASSLKGEGSDTQYF	TGCGCCAGCAGCTTGAAGGGGGAGGGTTCAGATACGCAGTATTTT
many	TRBJ2-7	TRBV6-2/TRBV6-3	.	CASSYLAGTPHYEQYF	TGTGCCAGCAGTTACCTGGCAGGGACCCCACACTACGAGCAGTACTTC
many	TRBJ1-3	TRBV5-1	.	CASSLYDPGDGNTIYF	TGCGCCAGCAGCTTGTATGATCCAGGGGATGGAAACACCATATATTTT
.	TRBJ2-2	TRBV20-1	TRBD1	CIARSVRTGDGNGELFF	TGCATTGCTAGAAGTGTGCGGACAGGGGATGGTAACGGGGAGCTGTTTTTT
many	TRBJ2-3	TRBV2	.	CASSDDLRGSTDTQYF	TGTGCCAGCAGTGATGACCTTAGGGGCAGCACAGATACGCAGTATTTT
many	TRBJ2-1	TRBV20-1	.	CSAKSGTLGRNEQFF	TGCAGTGCTAAGTCCGGGACCTTAGGGCGGAATGAGCAGTTCTTC
.	TRBJ1-5	TRBV20-1	.	CSASGTETSNQPQHF	TGCAGTGCTTCCGGGACGGAGACTAGCAATCAGCCCCAGCATTTT
few	TRBJ2-3	TRBV12-3/TRBV12-4	.	CASSLHELGDTQYF	TGTGCCAGCAGCCTACATGAGCTGGGGGATACGCAGTATTTT
.	TRBJ2-7	TRBV7-9	.	CASTPGAGVLMEQYF	TGTGCCAGCACCCCAGGGGCTGGGGTTTTGATGGAGCAGTACTTC
many	TRBJ2-2	TRBV6-1	.	CASSDGEAGELFF	TGTGCCAGCAGTGACGGGGAGGCCGGGGAGCTGTTTTTT
many	TRBJ2-3	TRBV7-6	TRBD2	CASSPTTNSGISTDTQYF	TGTGCCAGCAGCCCAACCACTAATAGCGGGATAAGCACAGATACGCAGTATTTT
many	TRBJ1-1	TRBV20-1	TRBD1	CSAKTGPNTEAFF	TGCAGTGCTAAGACAGGGCCGAACACTGAAGCTTTCTTT
many	TRBJ1-6	TRBV12-3/TRBV12-4	.	CASSLKAVTSPLHF	TGTGCCAGCAGTTTAAAGGCGGTGACTTCACCCCTCCACTTT
.	TRBJ2-4	TRBV19	TRBD2	CASSPLPGGSAKNIKYF	TGTGCCAGTAGTCCCCTCCCTGGCGGGAGTGCAAAAAACATTAAGTACTTC
.	TRBJ2-5	TRBV6-1	TRBD2	CASNPGGAYQETQYF	TGTGCCAGCAACCCGGGGGGGGCGTACCAAGAGACCCAGTACTTC
many	TRBJ2-7	TRBV4-2	TRBD2	CASSQETSGSYEQYF	TGTGCCAGCAGCCAAGAGACTAGCGGCTCCTACGAGCAGTACTTC